The source of this TCR beta chain is a study of post-analysis software for immune sequencing data. Study-wide findings and caveats: Five or six TRBV segments, TRBV5-6, TRBV5-1 and TRBV20-1 among them, were found more frequent in patients than controls.

The CDR3 extends over 14 amino acids. Trimming removed 3 bases from V and 3 bases from J, with 15 bases in between. The germline V gene encodes CDR1 DFQATT and CDR2 SNEGSKA (reference sequence). TCR beta cDNA libraries had unique molecular identifiers. Using its own MiXCR run on the PCR reads, TCRdb lists one record per CDR3 protein. The sample consists of 450,000 or so distinct CDR3 sequences, approximately 46% of them appearing once. This clonotype was seen a few times. Its matching antigen is unknown. This TCR derives from a girl aged 10 to 17 with multiple sclerosis. The specimen was blood. The rearrangement joins TRBV20-1 to TRBJ2-7; TRBD1 is a possible D gene (6 bases). This chain's CDR3 is CSASGTPPSYEQYF. DNA for the CDR3: TGCAGTGCTAGCGGGACACCTCCTAGCTACGAGCAGTACTTC.